The 26 T cell receptor beta chains below all came from one sample that was sequenced in a study of cytomegalovirus exposure and HLA in healthy donors. The PCR contained 60 Vbeta and 13 Jbeta primers. The table came from immunoSEQ multiplex PCR; TCRdb's copy has only in-frame clones and leaves some out. The sample lists more than 150,000 clones; 80% to 90% were seen once. Material: PBMCs. All receptors derive from a woman aged 18-29 years in good health and CMV-seronegative.

The chain is built from TRBV7-8 and TRBJ1-5; TRBD1 is a possible D gene (6 bases). Germline assignment: CDR1 SGHVS and CDR2 FQNEAQ. The CDR3 is 15 amino acids. V lost 5 bases to trimming and J lost 3 bases, with 14 bases between them. The CDR3 sequence: CASSRAWTVNQPQHF. DNA of the CDR3: TGTGCCAGCAGCCGAGCCTGGACAGTCAATCAGCCCCAGCATTTT. The full variable domain, in which reference TRBV7-8 and TRBJ1-5 provide the parts outside the CDR3, is GAGVSQSPRYKVAKRGQDVALRCDPISGHVSLFWYQQALGQGPEFLTYFQNEAQLDKSGLPSDRFFAERPEGSVSTLKIQRTQQEDSAVYLCASSRAWTVNQPQHFGDGTRLSIL.

V gene TRBV11-2 combines with J gene TRBJ2-1; 13 bases align to TRBD2. Germline-derived CDR1 and CDR2 are SGHAT and FQNNGV. The CDR3 is 15 amino acids. With V trimmed by 6 bases and J by 10 bases, 9 bases remained unmatched. The CDR3 loop is CASSPTSGGAGEQFF. Written as DNA, the CDR3 is TGTGCCAGCAGTCCAACTAGCGGGGGGGCAGGGGAGCAGTTCTTC. Filled out from reference TRBV11-2 and TRBJ2-1, the complete variable domain reads EAGVAQSPRYKIIEKRQSVAFWCNPISGHATLYWYQQILGQGPKLLIQFQNNGVVDDSQLPKDRFSAERLKGVDSTLKIQPAKLEDSAVYLCASSPTSGGAGEQFFGPGTRLTVL.

The V and J genes are TRBV21-1 and TRBJ2-7; the table's D call of TRBD2 was not tested on the DNA. TRBV21-1 constitutes a pseudogene. The CDR3 has 14 residues. This CDR3 reads CASSKEGGGYEQYF. The CDR3 DNA reads as TGTGCCAGCAGCAAAGAAGGGGGGGGCTACGAGCAGTACTTC.

The chain joins TRBV2 to TRBJ1-2; D is perhaps TRBD1 (5 bases). Trimming took off 7 bases at V and 2 bases at J, with 14 bases between the two ends. The germline V gene encodes CDR1 SNHLY and CDR2 FYNNEI. This CDR3 has 14 amino acids. The CDR3 reads CASKGDHLNYGYTF. In DNA form, the CDR3 reads TGTGCCAGCAAAGGGGATCACCTGAACTATGGCTACACCTTC.

This chain joins TRBV28 and TRBJ1-2; 9 nucleotides align to TRBD1. Germline trimming cut 6 bases from V and 2 bases from J; bases unmatched to any gene: 7. The CDR3 extends over 15 amino acids. CDR1 and CDR2 (germline): MDHEN, SYDVKM. The CDR3 loop reads CASSLGTGINYGYTF. The CDR3 coding sequence is TGTGCCAGCAGCCTTGGGACAGGGATCAACTATGGCTACACCTTC.

The V gene is TRBV25-1, the J gene TRBJ2-7, with TRBD1 matching 7 bases. The germline V gene encodes CDR1 MGHDK and CDR2 SYGVNS. Germline trimming cut 4 bases from V and 3 bases from J; bases unmatched to any gene: 3. The CDR3 has 13 residues. The CDR3, as DNA: TGTGCCAGCAGTGGGGACAGCCTCTACGAGCAGTACTTC. Translated, it gives CASSGDSLYEQYF.

DNA of the CDR3: TGTGCCAGCAGCTCGGACAGCGCTATCTATGGCTACACCTTC. Translating it yields CASSSDSAIYGYTF. J is TRBJ1-2 and V is TRBV7-8; D perhaps matches TRBD1 (6 bases). V lost 4 bases and J 4 bases, leaving 13 bases between the germline ends. Germline loops: CDR1 SGHVS, CDR2 FQNEAQ. The CDR3 has 14 residues.

The V call is TRBV19, the J call TRBJ1-2; D call uncertain. This CDR3 region has 14 residues. Germline CDR1 LNHDA, CDR2 SQIVND (reference sequence). With 3 bases removed from V and 8 bases from J, the gap between germline ends came to 16 bases. This CDR3 is CASSIRFGGYGYTF. In DNA form, the CDR3 reads TGTGCCAGTAGTATTAGGTTCGGAGGGTACGGCTACACCTTC.

The V gene is TRBV5-1, the J gene TRBJ1-6; possible D gene TRBD1, 6 bases. The germline V gene encodes CDR1 SGHRS and CDR2 YFSETQ. This CDR3 is 16 amino acids long. Between the trimmed V and J ends, which lost 0 bases and 7 bases, there was a span of 14 bases. The CDR3 here is CASSLVPGASNSPLHF. For the CDR3, the DNA is TGCGCCAGCAGCTTGGTCCCAGGGGCCTCCAATTCACCCCTCCACTTT.

This rearrangement joins TRBV28 to TRBJ1-3, with TRBD1 matching 7 bases. Trimming at V came to 4 bases and at J to 0 bases, leaving 9 bases not matched to a gene. CDR3 length: 17 residues. The germline CDR1 and CDR2 sequences are MDHEN and SYDVKM. As DNA, the CDR3 is TGTGCCAGCAGTTCGTACAGGGGTGGGGGCTCTGGAAACACCATATATTTT. Residues: CASSSYRGGGSGNTIYF.

This sequence joins TRBV19 and TRBJ2-7; 7 nucleotides align to TRBD2. J was trimmed by 6 bases and V by 0 bases; bases with no gene match: 11. The CDR3 is 16 residues long. The germline CDR1 and CDR2 sequences are LNHDA and SQIVND (reference sequence). CDR3 DNA: TGTGCCAGTAGTATAGATGGGACTACCTTGAGTGGCGAGCAGTACTTC. Translating it yields CASSIDGTTLSGEQYF.

A remark on this clone: This specimen includes other DNA sequences encoding the same CDR3. This chain uses TRBV29-1 with TRBJ1-1; D unresolved. This CDR3 region has 11 residues. Germline V gives CDR1 SQVTM, CDR2 ANQGSEA. Trimming shortened V by 6 bases and J by 0 bases, and 5 bases separated the two germline ends. The CDR3 sequence: CSVSLNTEAFF. CDR3 coding DNA: TGCAGCGTCTCCTTGAACACTGAAGCTTTCTTT.

This clone was recorded once. The V gene is TRBV10-3, the J gene TRBJ2-2; 7 nucleotides line up with TRBD1. The CDR3 covers 16 residues. J lost 7 bases, V lost 0 bases, and 8 bases had no gene match. Looked up from germline, CDR1 is ENHRY and CDR2 is SYGVKD. CDR3 in amino acids: CAISESTRGMNGELFF. The DNA of the CDR3 is TGTGCCATCAGTGAGTCAACCAGGGGGATGAACGGGGAGCTGTTTTTT.

A single count supports this clone. V and J are TRBV7-9 and TRBJ1-2, with D perhaps TRBD1 (5 bases). Looked up from germline, CDR1 is SEHNR and CDR2 is FQNEAQ (reference sequence). The CDR3 has 16 residues. The V and J ends lost 5 bases and 6 bases respectively, with 22 bases between them. The CDR3 bases are TGTGCCAGCAGCCCGCACCGCAAGGACACAACCCATGGCTACACCTTC. It encodes CASSPHRKDTTHGYTF.

The count of this clone is one. The chain combines TRBV5-4 with TRBJ1-3; TRBD1 might be the D (5 bases). The CDR3 contains 16 residues. The V gene lost 0 bases and the J gene lost 4 bases, with 14 bases spanning the gap. The germline CDR1 and CDR2 sequences are SGHNT and YYREEE (reference sequence). The CDR3 nucleotides read TGTGCCAGCAGCTTGGGGGGCGTGGGTTCCGGAAACACCATATATTTT. It is translated as CASSLGGVGSGNTIYF.

The chain couples TRBV10-3 to TRBJ1-2; D might be TRBD1 (5 bases). Germline V gene lookup returns CDR1 ENHRY and CDR2 SYGVKD. The CDR3 runs to 14 residues. Trimming removed 0 bases at V and 3 bases at J, with 8 bases between. The CDR3 protein is CAISESTGDYGYTF. The DNA of the CDR3 is TGTGCCATCAGTGAGTCGACGGGGGACTATGGCTACACCTTC.

The V and J genes are TRBV7-2 and TRBJ1-1; D uncertain. The V end lost 5 bases, the J end lost 1 base, and 8 bases lay between the germline ends. Germline loops: CDR1 SGHTA, CDR2 FQGNSA. The CDR3 extends over 13 amino acids. The CDR3 here is CASSPITNTEAFF. For the CDR3, the DNA is TGTGCCAGCAGCCCTATAACGAACACTGAAGCTTTCTTT.

The CDR3 reads CATSREEGQSYEQYF. The CDR3 nucleotides read TGTGCCACCAGCAGAGAAGAGGGACAGTCCTACGAGCAGTACTTC. This chain uses TRBV15 with TRBJ2-7, with 7 bases identical to TRBD1. This CDR3 contains 15 residues. The germline gives CDR1 LNHNV, CDR2 YYDKDF (reference sequence). V shed 0 bases and J 1 base; nucleotides not matched to a gene: 3.

In regard to this clone: Mismatch with germline at one junction end may stem from a read error. The V call is TRBV5-1, the J call TRBJ2-2; a weak D match, TRBD2 (5 bases). Per the germline V gene, CDR1 is SGHRS and CDR2 is YFSETQ. The CDR3 has 15 amino acids. CDR3 protein: CASSYQSYDTGKLFF. The CDR3 bases are TGCGCCAGCAGCTACCAGAGTTACGACACCGGGAAGCTGTTTTTT.

A word on this clone: The junction does not match germline at one end; this may be a read error. This sequence joins TRBV7-7 and TRBJ2-2, with 15 bases that match TRBD2. Germline CDR1 SSHAT, CDR2 FNYEAQ (reference sequence). CDR3 length: 17 amino acids. This CDR3 is CASSPGLAGGPDGELFF. CDR3 DNA sequence: TGTGCTAGCAGCCCCGGACTAGCGGGAGGGCCAGACGGGGAGCTGTTTTTT.

V gene TRBV4-2 combines with J gene TRBJ1-1, with D possibly TRBD1 on 5 matching bases. The germline V gene has CDR1 LGHNA and CDR2 YNFKEQ. CDR3 length: 16 residues. The V end was cut by 1 base, the J end by 5 bases, with 17 bases between. The CDR3 reads CASSQGGLNLGTEAFF. CDR3 DNA sequence: TGTGCCAGCAGCCAAGGGGGACTAAACCTTGGAACTGAAGCTTTCTTT.

The V call is TRBV6-5, the J call TRBJ2-5; D is possibly TRBD1 (7 bases). There are 16 residues in the CDR3. V gave up 0 bases and J gave up 5 bases, with 16 bases separating them. Germline V lookup: CDR1 MNHEY, CDR2 SVGAGI. The CDR3 sequence: CASSYSEGARGETQYF. The CDR3 DNA sequence: TGTGCCAGCAGTTACTCGGAGGGGGCTAGAGGGGAGACCCAGTACTTC.

This sequence joins TRBV9 and TRBJ2-1; 9 nucleotides align to TRBD2. This CDR3 has 15 amino acids. CDR1 is SGDLS and CDR2 is YYNGEE in the germline V gene. The junction had 11 bases not matched to a gene; V was cut back by 6 bases and J by 7 bases. The CDR3 nucleotides are TGTGCCAGCACGTCGACAGCGGGAGGAAAGAATGAGCAGTTCTTC. Translation: CASTSTAGGKNEQFF.

The chain has TRBV30 and TRBJ2-1, with 10 nucleotides matching TRBD2. The V gene's germline CDR1 is GTSNPN and CDR2 SVGIG (reference sequence). V lost 1 base and J lost 7; bases outside the gene matches: 16. The CDR3 loop spans 18 amino acids. The CDR3: CAWSGASGGHWLENEQFF. Written as DNA, the CDR3 is TGTGCCTGGAGTGGCGCTAGCGGGGGCCACTGGTTGGAGAATGAGCAGTTCTTC. Supplemented by reference TRBV30 and TRBJ2-1, the full variable domain reads SQTIHQWPATLVQPVGSPLSLECTVEGTSNPNLYWYRQAAGRGLQLLFYSVGIGQISSEVPQNLSASRPQDRQFILSSKKLLLSDSGFYLCAWSGASGGHWLENEQFFGPGTRLTVL.

The chain uses TRBV9 and TRBJ2-1; 9 nucleotides line up with TRBD2. Germline assignment: CDR1 SGDLS and CDR2 YYNGEE. J gave up 10 bases and V 2 bases, and 10 bases lay outside the gene matches. This CDR3 comprises 15 residues. This CDR3 reads CASSVSGSIEFEQFF. CDR3 in DNA: TGTGCCAGCAGCGTTAGCGGGAGCATCGAATTCGAGCAGTTCTTC.

V usage is TRBV7-9 and J usage is TRBJ1-2; no reliable D call. There are 13 residues in the CDR3. Germline lookup yields CDR1 SEHNR and CDR2 FQNEAQ (reference sequence). Trimming removed 5 bases from V and 7 bases from J, with 14 bases in between. CDR3 DNA sequence: TGTGCCAGCAGCCGAGCTATGGTTTTTGGCTACACCTTC. Translating gives CASSRAMVFGYTF.